The next 25 T cell receptor beta chains were all read from a single sample in a study of identical twins. A single record per CDR3 protein comes from TCRdb applying MiXCR to the 5' RACE reads. The table lists fewer than 500,000 distinct CDR3 sequences, 20% to 30% of them singletons. The same data also went into a second study, on T cells expressing NK-cell markers.

Sequencing input: CD4+ T cells sorted from blood. These receptor sequences come from a woman between 18 and 30 years old in good health.

The chain links TRBV14 to TRBJ1-1; D is unclear. With 5 bases removed from V and 3 bases from J, the gap between germline ends came to 10 bases. The CDR3 is 13 amino acids. Germline values: CDR1 SGHDN, CDR2 FVKESK. The CDR3 DNA reads as TGTGCCAGCAGCTCAGAACTTTACACTGAAGCTTTCTTT. Translated: CASSSELYTEAFF.

This clonotype was seen a few times. CDR3 in amino acids: CASSLRERGDIQYF. CDR3 sequence (DNA): TGTGCCAGCAGCTTACGTGAGCGGGGAGACATTCAGTACTTC. The chain has TRBV7-2 and TRBJ2-4, with 7 positions matching TRBD2. Looked up from germline, CDR1 is SGHTA and CDR2 is FQGNSA. CDR3 length: 14 residues. The V segment lost 2 bases and the J segment 8 bases; nucleotides outside the gene matches: 6.

The J gene is TRBJ2-1, the V gene TRBV5-1, with D hard to call. The CDR3 contains 14 residues. Germline loops: CDR1 SGHRS, CDR2 YFSETQ. Trimming shortened V by 4 bases and J by 5 bases, and 13 bases separated the two germline ends. The CDR3 nucleotides are TGCGCCAGCAGCCCGAGAGACACGGACAATGAGCAGTTCTTC. It codes for CASSPRDTDNEQFF.

The chain is built from TRBV15 and TRBJ2-7, with 15 bases matching TRBD2. Per the germline V gene, CDR1 is LNHNV and CDR2 is YYDKDF (reference sequence). The trim removed 0 bases at V and 6 bases at J, leaving 3 bases unmatched. This CDR3 is 16 amino acids long. The DNA for the CDR3 is TGTGCCACCAGCAGAGATAGGGGACTAGCGGGAGGCGAGCAGTACTTC. It codes for CATSRDRGLAGGEQYF.

The chain uses TRBV20-1 and TRBJ2-7, with a possible D match to TRBD1 (6 bases). Trimming took off 1 base at V and 5 bases at J, with 12 bases between the two ends. The CDR3 spans 13 residues. Germline CDR1 DFQATT, CDR2 SNEGSKA (reference sequence). CDR3 amino acids: CSARGAPGDEQYF. The CDR3 region has the DNA TGCAGTGCTAGAGGGGCCCCAGGGGACGAGCAGTACTTC.

The chain carries TRBV20-1 and TRBJ2-5; D possibly uses TRBD1 or TRBD2 (5 bases each). Germline V CDR1 and CDR2: DFQATT, SNEGSKA (reference sequence). There are 13 residues in the CDR3. V lost 3 bases to trimming and J lost 5 bases, with 13 bases between them. CDR3: CSASRGWGETQYF. CDR3 in DNA: TGCAGTGCTAGTCGGGGTTGGGGGGAGACCCAGTACTTC.

V and J are TRBV20-1 and TRBJ2-1, with 12 nucleotides matching TRBD2. Germline CDR1 is DFQATT and CDR2 is SNEGSKA (reference sequence). The CDR3 spans 15 residues. The trim removed 5 bases at V and 6 bases at J, leaving 8 bases unmatched. DNA for the CDR3: TGCAGTGCTTCAACACTAGCGGGAGGCCCCAATGAGCAGTTCTTC. Protein: CSASTLAGGPNEQFF.

This clonotype was seen a few times. A read error may produce the germline difference seen at one junction end. CDR3 in DNA: TGCAGTGGTAGAATGGCAGGGACAGGGACAACCTACGAGCAGTACTTC. This codes for CSGRMAGTGTTYEQYF. This rearrangement joins TRBV20-1 to TRBJ2-7; 9 bases are a match to TRBD1. Germline V gene data show CDR1 as DFQATT and CDR2 as SNEGSKA (reference sequence). CDR3 length: 16 amino acids.

The chain carries TRBV5-1 and TRBJ2-1; 7 bases line up with TRBD2. The V segment lost 0 bases and the J segment 5 bases; nucleotides outside the gene matches: 5. The CDR3 length is 15 residues. CDR1 and CDR2 (germline): SGHRS, YFSETQ. Written as DNA, the CDR3 is TGCGCCAGCAGCTTGGGCGGGAGTAGCCACAATGAGCAGTTCTTC. Translating gives CASSLGGSSHNEQFF. Full variable domain (missing parts from reference TRBV5-1 and TRBJ2-1): KAGVTQTPRYLIKTRGQQVTLSCSPISGHRSVSWYQQTPGQGLQFLFEYFSETQRNKGNFPGRFSGRQFSNSRSEMNVSTLELGDSALYLCASSLGGSSHNEQFFGPGTRLTVL.

The rearrangement links TRBV29-1 to TRBJ2-1; D might be TRBD1 (6 bases). This CDR3 is 13 amino acids long. V gave up 4 bases and J gave up 2 bases, with 9 bases separating them. Germline V gene sequence: CDR1 SQVTM, CDR2 ANQGSEA. The DNA of the CDR3 is TGCAGCGTTGTGGGGGCCGCCTACAATGAGCAGTTCTTC. Translated, it gives CSVVGAAYNEQFF.

This clonotype showed up many times. The CDR3 is CASSYRGNTEAFF. Written as DNA, the CDR3 is TGTGCCAGCAGTTACCGGGGGAACACTGAAGCTTTCTTT. The chain is built from TRBV6-2 or TRBV6-3 and TRBJ1-1; the D is unclear. The CDR3 has 13 amino acids. The ends were cut back, 2 bases at V and 1 base at J, with 5 bases in the middle. Germline V gene sequence: CDR1 MNHEY, CDR2 SVGEGT.

The gene calls are TRBV6-1 and TRBJ2-2; tentatively, D is TRBD1 (6 bases). This CDR3 contains 15 residues. In germline, CDR1 is MNHNS, CDR2 SASEGT. Between the trimmed V and J ends, which lost 4 bases and 4 bases, there was a span of 13 bases. Here the CDR3 reads CASSADRRGTGELFF. The CDR3 DNA reads as TGTGCCAGCAGTGCGGACAGAAGGGGCACCGGGGAGCTGTTTTTT.

The chain recombines TRBV20-1 with TRBJ1-5; TRBD1 matches at 7 bases. The CDR3 spans 16 residues. Germline V gene data show CDR1 as DFQATT and CDR2 as SNEGSKA (reference sequence). Germline trimming cut 6 bases from V and 0 bases from J; bases unmatched to any gene: 11. CDR3 DNA sequence: TGCAGTGCCGGACAGGCGATGGGGTATAGCAATCAGCCCCAGCATTTT. Translating gives CSAGQAMGYSNQPQHF.

CDR3 residues: CASSLANQDTF. The CDR3 nucleotides are TGTGCCAGCAGCTTAGCGAACCAGGACACCTTC. V is TRBV7-9 and J is TRBJ1-2; D gene ambiguous. Germline V gives CDR1 SEHNR, CDR2 FQNEAQ (reference sequence). The CDR3 contains 11 residues. Trimming took 0 bases from V and 12 from J, leaving 8 bases between them.

This clonotype came up a few times. The chain joins TRBV20-1 to TRBJ2-4; D is possibly TRBD1 or TRBD2 (5 bases each). The CDR3 loop spans 14 amino acids. Germline values: CDR1 DFQATT, CDR2 SNEGSKA (reference sequence). Trimming removed 6 bases at V and 4 bases at J, with 16 bases between. In DNA form, the CDR3 reads TGCAGTGCCCCGAGGGGCCAGAGAAAAAACATTCAGTACTTC. Protein sequence: CSAPRGQRKNIQYF.

This clonotype was seen only once. This chain joins TRBV18 and TRBJ2-2; 7 nucleotides line up with TRBD1. After removal of 4 bases from V and 2 bases from J, the junction contained 10 bases not matched to a gene. The CDR3 is 17 amino acids. The germline CDR1 and CDR2 sequences are KGHSH and LQKENI. This CDR3 reads CASSQGAAGPNTGELFF. The DNA for the CDR3 is TGTGCCAGCTCACAGGGGGCCGCTGGCCCTAACACCGGGGAGCTGTTTTTT. The variable domain in full, completed from reference TRBV18 and TRBJ2-2, reads NAGVMQNPRHLVRRRGQEARLRCSPMKGHSHVYWYRQLPEEGLKFMVYLQKENIIDESGMPKERFSAEFPKEGPSILRIQQVVRGDSAAYFCASSQGAAGPNTGELFFGEGSRLTVL.

The sample holds a few counts of this clonotype. The V and J genes are TRBV6-2 or TRBV6-3 and TRBJ1-5; D is ambiguous. Germline V gives CDR1 MNHEY, CDR2 SVGEGT. The ends were cut back, 6 bases at V and 0 bases at J, with 15 bases in the middle. The CDR3 runs to 16 residues. CDR3 coding DNA: TGTGCCAGCAGCCCAGGAGGGAGTTATAGCAATCAGCCCCAGCATTTT. Translating gives CASSPGGSYSNQPQHF.

Ten or more counts support this clonotype. V usage is TRBV20-1 and J usage is TRBJ1-3, with D possibly TRBD1 on 5 matching bases. V was clipped by 5 bases and J by 0 bases, with 8 bases between them. Germline lookup yields CDR1 DFQATT and CDR2 SNEGSKA (reference sequence). There are 13 residues in the CDR3. The CDR3 DNA follows: TGCAGTGCTGGGGACGGCTCTGGAAACACCATATATTTT. Encoded protein: CSAGDGSGNTIYF.

In this sample, this clonotype turned up a few times. V is TRBV7-2 and J is TRBJ1-1, with D unclear. CDR1 and CDR2 (germline): SGHTA, FQGNSA. V lost 3 bases to trimming and J lost 1 base, with 9 bases between them. The CDR3 has 14 residues. CDR3 bases: TGTGCCAGCAGCTTTGGGATCTCGAACACTGAAGCTTTCTTT. As protein: CASSFGISNTEAFF.

This clonotype was seen a single time. This rearrangement joins TRBV19 to TRBJ2-1; 9 nucleotides match TRBD2. Trimming removed 2 bases from V and 0 bases from J; junction bases left unmatched: 5. This CDR3 spans 17 amino acids. The germline CDR1 and CDR2 sequences are LNHDA and SQIVND (reference sequence). The CDR3 DNA reads as TGTGCCAGTAGTATAAATCTAGCGGGGATCTCCTACAATGAGCAGTTCTTC. Translated: CASSINLAGISYNEQFF.

The rearrangement uses TRBV10-3 and TRBJ2-1, with 8 bases fitting TRBD2. Germline trimming cut 6 bases from V and 6 bases from J; bases unmatched to any gene: 10. The CDR3 spans 15 residues. Germline CDR1 and CDR2: ENHRY and SYGVKD. CDR3 protein: CAISESGSWGNEQFF. The CDR3 DNA reads TGTGCCATCAGCGAGAGCGGGAGTTGGGGCAATGAGCAGTTCTTC.

This chain uses TRBV6-5 with TRBJ1-6; D is unresolved. CDR1 is MNHEY, CDR2 SVGAGI, per germline. V lost 1 base and J lost 1, with 11 bases in between. The length of the CDR3 is 17 residues. CDR3 bases: TGTGCCAGCAGTTACTTAGGGCTGGTTTCCTATAATTCACCCCTCCACTTT. Amino acid sequence: CASSYLGLVSYNSPLHF.

The chain couples TRBV29-1 to TRBJ2-3; no clear D gene. CDR3 length: 12 residues. Germline lookup yields CDR1 SQVTM and CDR2 ANQGSEA. V lost 8 bases and J 3 bases, leaving 12 bases between the germline ends. CDR3 sequence (DNA): TGCAGCCTACGACCCCAGACAGATACGCAGTATTTT. Residues: CSLRPQTDTQYF.

The chain uses TRBV14 and TRBJ1-1, with unresolved D. V dropped 0 bases and J dropped 1 base, with 3 bases sitting between them. CDR1 SGHDN and CDR2 FVKESK come from the germline V gene. There are 13 residues in the CDR3. CDR3 protein: CASSQEANTEAFF. For the CDR3, the DNA is TGTGCCAGCAGCCAAGAGGCGAACACTGAAGCTTTCTTT.

The chain carries TRBV20-1 and TRBJ2-3, with D possibly matching TRBD1 (5 bases). The germline gives CDR1 DFQATT, CDR2 SNEGSKA (reference sequence). Trimming shortened V by 3 bases and J by 4 bases, and 17 bases separated the two germline ends. The CDR3 is 15 amino acids. In nucleotides, the CDR3 is TGCAGTGCTAGTGGGTGGGGCCTAGGCGCAGATACGCAGTATTTT. This translates into CSASGWGLGADTQYF.